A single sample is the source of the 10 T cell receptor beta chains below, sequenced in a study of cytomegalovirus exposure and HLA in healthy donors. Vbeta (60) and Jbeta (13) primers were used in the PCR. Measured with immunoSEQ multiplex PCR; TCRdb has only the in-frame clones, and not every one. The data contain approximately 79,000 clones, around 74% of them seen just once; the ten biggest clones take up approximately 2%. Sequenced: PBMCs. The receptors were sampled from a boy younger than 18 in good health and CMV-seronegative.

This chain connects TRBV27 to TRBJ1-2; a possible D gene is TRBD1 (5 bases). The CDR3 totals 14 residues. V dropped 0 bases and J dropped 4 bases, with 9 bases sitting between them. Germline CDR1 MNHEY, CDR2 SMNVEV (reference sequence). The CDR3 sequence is CASSLSTDSYGYTF. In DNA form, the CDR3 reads TGTGCCAGCAGTTTATCGACAGACAGCTATGGCTACACCTTC.

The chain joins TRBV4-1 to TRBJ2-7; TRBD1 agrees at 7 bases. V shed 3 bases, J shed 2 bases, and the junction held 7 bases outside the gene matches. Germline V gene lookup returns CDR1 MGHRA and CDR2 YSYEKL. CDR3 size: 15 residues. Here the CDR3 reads CASSQTGGQAYEQYF. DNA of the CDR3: TGCGCCAGCAGCCAGACTGGAGGACAGGCCTACGAGCAGTACTTC.

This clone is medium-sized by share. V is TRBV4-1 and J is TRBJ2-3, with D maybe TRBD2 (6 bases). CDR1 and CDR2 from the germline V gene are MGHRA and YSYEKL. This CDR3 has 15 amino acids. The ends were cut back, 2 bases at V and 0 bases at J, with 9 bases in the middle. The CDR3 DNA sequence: TGCGCCAGCAGCCAATTTGCGGGAAGCACAGATACGCAGTATTTT. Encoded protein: CASSQFAGSTDTQYF.

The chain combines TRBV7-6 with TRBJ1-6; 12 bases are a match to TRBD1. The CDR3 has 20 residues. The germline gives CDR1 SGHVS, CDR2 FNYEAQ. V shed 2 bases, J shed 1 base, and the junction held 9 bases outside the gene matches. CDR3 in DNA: TGTGCCAGCAGCTTACACCCGGGACAGGGGGCTGTATCCTATAATTCACCCCTCCACTTT. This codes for CASSLHPGQGAVSYNSPLHF.

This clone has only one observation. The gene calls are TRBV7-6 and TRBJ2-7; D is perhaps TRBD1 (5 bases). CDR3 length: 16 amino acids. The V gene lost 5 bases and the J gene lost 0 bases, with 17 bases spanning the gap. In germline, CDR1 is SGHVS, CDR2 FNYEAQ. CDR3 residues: CASSLYGHLPSYEQYF. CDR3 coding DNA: TGTGCCAGCAGCCTATACGGACACTTACCCTCCTACGAGCAGTACTTC.

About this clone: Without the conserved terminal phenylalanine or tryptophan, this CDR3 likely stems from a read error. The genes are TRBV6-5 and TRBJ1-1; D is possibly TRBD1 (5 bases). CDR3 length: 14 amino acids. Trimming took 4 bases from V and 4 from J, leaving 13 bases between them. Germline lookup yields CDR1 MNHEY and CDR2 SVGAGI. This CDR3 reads CASSSARAATEAFV. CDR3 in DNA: TGTGCCAGCAGTTCTGCCAGGGCCGCCACTGAAGCTTTCGTT.

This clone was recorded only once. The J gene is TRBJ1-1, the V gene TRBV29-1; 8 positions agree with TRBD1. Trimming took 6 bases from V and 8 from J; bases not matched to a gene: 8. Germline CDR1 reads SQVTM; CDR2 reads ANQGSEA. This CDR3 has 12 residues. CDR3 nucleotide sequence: TGCAGCGTAGAAAACGACAGGGGAGAAGCTTTCTTT. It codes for CSVENDRGEAFF. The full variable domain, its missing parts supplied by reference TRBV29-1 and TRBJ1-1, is SAVISQKPSRDICQRGTSLTIQCQVDSQVTMMFWYRQQPGQSLTLIATANQGSEATYESGFVIDKFPISRPNLTFSTLTVSNMSPEDSSIYLCSVENDRGEAFFGQGTRLTVV.

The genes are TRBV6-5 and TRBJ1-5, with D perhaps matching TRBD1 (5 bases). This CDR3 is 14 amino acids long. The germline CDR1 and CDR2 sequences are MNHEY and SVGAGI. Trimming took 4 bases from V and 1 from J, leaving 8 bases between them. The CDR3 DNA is TGTGCCAGCAGTTCGGGGGACAGCAATCAGCCCCAGCATTTT. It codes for CASSSGDSNQPQHF.

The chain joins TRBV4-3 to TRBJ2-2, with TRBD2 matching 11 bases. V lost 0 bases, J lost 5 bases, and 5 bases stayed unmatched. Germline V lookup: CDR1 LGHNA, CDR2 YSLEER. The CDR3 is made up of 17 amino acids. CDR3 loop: CASSQDLAGGSTGELFF. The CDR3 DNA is TGCGCCAGCAGCCAAGACCTAGCGGGGGGTTCGACCGGGGAGCTGTTTTTT.

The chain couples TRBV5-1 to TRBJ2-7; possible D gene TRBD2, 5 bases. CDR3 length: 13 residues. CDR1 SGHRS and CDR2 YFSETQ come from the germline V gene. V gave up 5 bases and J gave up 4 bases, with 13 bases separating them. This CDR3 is CASRSSGLYEQYF. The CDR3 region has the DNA TGCGCCAGCAGATCCAGCGGTTTGTACGAGCAGTACTTC.